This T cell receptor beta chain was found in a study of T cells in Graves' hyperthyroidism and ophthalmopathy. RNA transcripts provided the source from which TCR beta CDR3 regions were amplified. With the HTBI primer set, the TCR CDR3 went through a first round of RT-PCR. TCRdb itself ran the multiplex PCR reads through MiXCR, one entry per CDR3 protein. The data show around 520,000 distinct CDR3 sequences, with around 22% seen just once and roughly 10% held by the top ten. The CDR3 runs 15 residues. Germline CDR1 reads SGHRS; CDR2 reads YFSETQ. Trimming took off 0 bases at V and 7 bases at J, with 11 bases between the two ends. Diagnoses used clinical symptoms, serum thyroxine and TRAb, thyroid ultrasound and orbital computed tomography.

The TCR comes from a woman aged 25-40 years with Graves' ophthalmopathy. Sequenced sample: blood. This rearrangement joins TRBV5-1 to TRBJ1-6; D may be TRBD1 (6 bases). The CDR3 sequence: CASSLEGGANSPLHF. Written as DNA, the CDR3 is TGCGCCAGCAGCTTGGAGGGGGGCGCGAATTCACCCCTCCACTTT. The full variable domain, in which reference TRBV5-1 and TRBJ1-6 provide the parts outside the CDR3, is KAGVTQTPRYLIKTRGQQVTLSCSPISGHRSVSWYQQTPGQGLQFLFEYFSETQRNKGNFPGRFSGRQFSNSRSEMNVSTLELGDSALYLCASSLEGGANSPLHFGNGTRLTVT.